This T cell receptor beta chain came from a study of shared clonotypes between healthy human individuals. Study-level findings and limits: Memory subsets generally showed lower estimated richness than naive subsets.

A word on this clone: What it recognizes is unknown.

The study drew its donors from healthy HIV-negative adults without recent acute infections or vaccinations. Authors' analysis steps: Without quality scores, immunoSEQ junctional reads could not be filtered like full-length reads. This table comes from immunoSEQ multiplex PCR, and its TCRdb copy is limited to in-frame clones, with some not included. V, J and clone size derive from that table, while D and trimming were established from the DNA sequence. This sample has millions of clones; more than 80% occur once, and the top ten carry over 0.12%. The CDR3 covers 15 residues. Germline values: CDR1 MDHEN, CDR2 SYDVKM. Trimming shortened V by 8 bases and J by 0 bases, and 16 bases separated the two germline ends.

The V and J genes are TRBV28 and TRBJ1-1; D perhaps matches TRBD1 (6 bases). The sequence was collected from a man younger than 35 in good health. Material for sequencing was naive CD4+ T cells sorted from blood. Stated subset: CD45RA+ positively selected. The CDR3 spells CASGQGIPMNTEAFF. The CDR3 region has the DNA TGTGCCAGCGGGCAGGGGATTCCTATGAACACTGAAGCTTTCTTT.